This entry lists 29 T cell receptor beta chains sequenced from one sample in a study of blood T cell repertoires in COVID-19. Method: immunoSEQ multiplex PCR; TCRdb's copy keeps in-frame clones and lacks some. The sample has 250,000 or so clones, roughly 85% seen once. Source material: peripheral blood. The source of these receptors is a woman in her thirties with active or convalescent COVID-19.

This clone was seen a single time. The genes are TRBV24-1 and TRBJ1-5; tentatively, D is TRBD1 (6 bases). The CDR3 is 18 residues long. Per the germline V gene, CDR1 is KGHDR and CDR2 is SFDVKD. Deletions cut 4 bases from V and 0 bases from J, with 18 bases between. The CDR3 sequence is CATSDPWTEWTSNQPQHF. The DNA of the CDR3 is TGTGCCACCAGTGACCCCTGGACAGAATGGACTAGCAATCAGCCCCAGCATTTT.

The chain links TRBV7-2 to TRBJ2-3, with D perhaps TRBD2 (5 bases). This CDR3 is 13 amino acids long. V was pared by 2 bases and J by 5 bases, with 8 bases between. From germline, CDR1 is SGHTA and CDR2 FQGNSA. CDR3 sequence: CASSLLRVDTQYF. The CDR3 bases are TGTGCCAGCAGCTTATTGAGGGTAGATACGCAGTATTTT.

This clone was counted a few times. The chain carries TRBV29-1 and TRBJ1-2; 10 bases align to TRBD1. CDR3 length equals 14 residues. V lost 7 bases, J lost 8 bases, and 13 bases stayed unmatched. Germline V gene sequence: CDR1 SQVTM, CDR2 ANQGSEA. CDR3 nucleotides: TGCAGCGCGCTGGGGCCGACAGGGGGCGGGGGCTACACCTTC. This sequence encodes CSALGPTGGGGYTF.

CDR3 in DNA: TGTGCCACCAAAGGGGGTTACAGCTCCTACAATGAGCAGTTCTTC. It translates to CATKGGYSSYNEQFF. The genes are TRBV2 and TRBJ2-1, with TRBD1 as a possible D gene (6 bases). Per germline, CDR1 SNHLY and CDR2 FYNNEI. The CDR3 consists of 15 residues. The V gene lost 10 bases and the J gene lost 0 bases, with 16 bases spanning the gap.

The chain recombines TRBV24-1 with TRBJ2-1, with D perhaps TRBD2 (5 bases). Germline V gives CDR1 KGHDR, CDR2 SFDVKD. V lost 5 bases to trimming and J lost 9 bases, with 13 bases between them. The CDR3 sequence is 13 residues long. The CDR3 here is CATSGLTSGEQFF. CDR3 in DNA: TGTGCCACCAGTGGCCTTACAAGCGGTGAGCAGTTCTTC.

The chain uses TRBV6-5 and TRBJ2-1; D is possibly TRBD1 (6 bases). V was cut by 0 bases and J by 16 bases, with 16 bases left in between. CDR3 length: 13 residues. Per germline, CDR1 MNHEY and CDR2 SVGAGI. CDR3 sequence (DNA): TGTGCCAGCAGTTACTCGATCAGGGGCCTCCAATTCTTC. Encoded protein: CASSYSIRGLQFF.

The chain combines TRBV2 with TRBJ2-7, with 12 bases lining up with TRBD2. V trimming: 4 bases; J trimming: 7 bases; junction bases outside the gene matches: 8. The CDR3 extends over 15 amino acids. CDR1 and CDR2 (germline): SNHLY, FYNNEI. This chain's CDR3 is CASSATGLAGGEQYF. CDR3 nucleotide sequence: TGTGCCAGCAGTGCTACAGGGCTAGCGGGGGGGGAGCAGTACTTC.

This clone was counted only a few times. The gene calls are TRBV7-9 and TRBJ2-1; 11 bases match TRBD1. Per the germline V gene, CDR1 is SEHNR and CDR2 is FQNEAQ (reference sequence). V dropped 1 base and J dropped 2; count of bases not matched to a gene: 7. The CDR3 is 18 amino acids. CDR3 sequence: CASSLEFGTGGAYNEQFF. The CDR3 nucleotides are TGTGCCAGCAGCTTAGAATTCGGGACAGGGGGAGCCTACAATGAGCAGTTCTTC.

The chain combines TRBV6-5 with TRBJ2-7; 7 bases map to TRBD1. The V gene end was trimmed by 5 bases and the J gene end by 2 bases; junction bases not matched to a gene: 3. CDR3 size: 13 residues. Germline V lookup: CDR1 MNHEY, CDR2 SVGAGI. CDR3 bases: TGTGCCAGCAGTAGGACAGGCCCCTACGAGCAGTACTTC. Translating gives CASSRTGPYEQYF.

This clone was seen a single time. The chain joins TRBV7-2 to TRBJ2-5, with TRBD2 matching 9 bases. V shed 1 base, J shed 5 bases, and the junction held 11 bases outside the gene matches. Germline lookup yields CDR1 SGHTA and CDR2 FQGNSA. This CDR3 region has 17 residues. CDR3 DNA sequence: TGTGCCAGCAGCTTAGGTTTTCAGCGGGGGGTGGGTGAGACCCAGTACTTC. This gives the protein CASSLGFQRGVGETQYF.

The chain couples TRBV18 to TRBJ2-3, with TRBD1 identical over 8 bases. The CDR3 is 15 residues long. Germline loops: CDR1 KGHSH, CDR2 LQKENI. Losses at the gene ends were 3 bases for V and 4 bases for J; bases not matched to a gene: 6. In nucleotides, the CDR3 is TGTGCCAGCTCACCTAGACAGGGGACGGCAGATACGCAGTATTTT. It translates to CASSPRQGTADTQYF.

The chain links TRBV5-1 to TRBJ2-1, with 8 bases matching TRBD1. This CDR3 has 14 residues. V shed 2 bases and J 4 bases; nucleotides not matched to a gene: 2. The germline CDR1 and CDR2 sequences are SGHRS and YFSETQ. The chain's CDR3 is CASSFDRGYNEQFF. The CDR3 nucleotides are TGCGCCAGCAGCTTCGACAGGGGATACAATGAGCAGTTCTTC.

The V call is TRBV5-1, the J call TRBJ1-6, with D tentatively TRBD1 (6 bases). CDR3 length: 15 amino acids. From germline, CDR1 is SGHRS and CDR2 YFSETQ. V lost 4 bases and J lost 6, with 14 bases in between. As DNA, the CDR3 is TGCGCCAGCAGCGGGGAGACAGGCCCTAATTCACCCCTCCACTTT. It encodes CASSGETGPNSPLHF.

The V and J genes are TRBV6-5 and TRBJ1-1; the match to TRBD1 covers 9 bases. From germline, CDR1 is MNHEY and CDR2 SVGAGI. J lost 6 bases, V lost 6 bases, and 5 bases had no gene match. This CDR3 has 13 residues. CDR3 DNA sequence: TGTGCCAGCAGGGACAGGGGATCCCCTGAAGCTTTCTTT. Its protein is CASRDRGSPEAFF.

The J gene is TRBJ1-2, the V gene TRBV7-8; TRBD1 agrees at 10 bases. Germline trimming cut 5 bases from V and 8 bases from J; bases unmatched to any gene: 8. Germline-derived CDR1 and CDR2 are SGHVS and FQNEAQ. CDR3 size: 14 residues. CDR3 loop: CASSPRTGGKGYTF. DNA for the CDR3: TGTGCCAGCAGCCCCCGGACAGGGGGAAAAGGCTACACCTTC. Based on the CDR3 plus reference TRBV7-8 and TRBJ1-2, the full variable domain is GAGVSQSPRYKVAKRGQDVALRCDPISGHVSLFWYQQALGQGPEFLTYFQNEAQLDKSGLPSDRFFAERPEGSVSTLKIQRTQQEDSAVYLCASSPRTGGKGYTFGSGTRLTVV.

V usage is TRBV6-1 and J usage is TRBJ1-5; TRBD1 might be the D (5 bases). The CDR3 runs to 11 residues. Germline-derived CDR1 and CDR2 are MNHNS and SASEGT. V lost 1 base to trimming and J lost 13 bases, with 8 bases between them. CDR3 protein: CASSEVGAQHF. The CDR3 coding sequence is TGTGCCAGCAGTGAAGTTGGGGCGCAGCATTTT.

The chain uses TRBV7-8 and TRBJ2-7, with D possibly TRBD1 on 6 matching bases. The length of the CDR3 is 15 residues. Germline CDR1 reads SGHVS; CDR2 reads FQNEAQ. The germline V and J ends were trimmed by 1 base and 3 bases, with 13 bases remaining between them. CDR3 bases: TGTGCCAGCAGCTTAGGGGTCAGGGGTGGCTACGAGCAGTACTTC. Its protein product is CASSLGVRGGYEQYF.

The chain recombines TRBV5-6 with TRBJ1-1; D uncertain. Germline V gene sequence: CDR1 SGHDT, CDR2 YYEEEE. Trimming removed 0 bases from V and 6 bases from J, with 9 bases in between. The CDR3 runs to 13 residues. CDR3: CASSLVQDPEAFF. The CDR3 DNA follows: TGTGCCAGCAGCTTGGTGCAGGATCCTGAAGCTTTCTTT.

The chain uses TRBV6-6 and TRBJ2-4; D is uncertain. In germline, CDR1 is MNHNY, CDR2 SVGAGI (reference sequence). V was shortened by 8 bases and J by 6 bases, with 11 bases between the two germline ends. The CDR3 covers 12 residues. The CDR3 sequence: CASAASGNIQYF. Written as DNA, the CDR3 is TGTGCCAGCGCAGCCTCGGGAAACATTCAGTACTTC.

The rearrangement joins TRBV19 to TRBJ1-1; D call uncertain. Trimming removed 3 bases at V and 3 bases at J, with 14 bases between. The CDR3 contains 15 residues. The germline V gene has CDR1 LNHDA and CDR2 SQIVND (reference sequence). CDR3 in DNA: TGTGCCAGTAGTATTGTTCTTCGTCGGGACACTGAAGCTTTCTTT. As protein: CASSIVLRRDTEAFF.

The chain uses TRBV6-5 and TRBJ1-1; 7 bases are shared with TRBD1. CDR1 and CDR2 from the germline V gene are MNHEY and SVGAGI. The CDR3 contains 15 residues. V dropped 5 bases and J dropped 1; count of bases not matched to a gene: 7. For the CDR3, the DNA is TGTGCCAGCAGTCATTTTACAGGGGCGAACACTGAAGCTTTCTTT. Translated: CASSHFTGANTEAFF.

This sequence joins TRBV18 and TRBJ1-2; the D is unclear. Germline V gene data show CDR1 as KGHSH and CDR2 as LQKENI. Trimming shortened V by 4 bases and J by 3 bases, and 12 bases separated the two germline ends. The CDR3 sequence is 14 residues long. The CDR3 coding sequence is TGTGCCAGCTCACTGGCCGGGGATTACTATGGCTACACCTTC. It encodes CASSLAGDYYGYTF.

The chain employs TRBV28 and TRBJ2-7, with TRBD1 matching over 8 bases. The length of the CDR3 is 14 residues. The V gene end was trimmed by 6 bases and the J gene end by 5 bases; junction bases not matched to a gene: 9. Germline V gene data show CDR1 as MDHEN and CDR2 as SYDVKM. The CDR3 DNA sequence: TGTGCCAGCAGAGCCCGAGGGACAGGTGACGAGCAGTACTTC. Its translation is CASRARGTGDEQYF.

The rearrangement joins TRBV6-5 to TRBJ1-6, with a possible D match to TRBD1 (6 bases). The V and J ends lost 7 bases and 7 bases respectively, with 17 bases between them. In germline, CDR1 is MNHEY, CDR2 SVGAGI. The CDR3 runs to 15 residues. In nucleotides, the CDR3 is TGTGCCAGCATTAGGGACACCCCAGGGAATTCACCCCTCCACTTT. It yields the protein CASIRDTPGNSPLHF.

The genes are TRBV7-3 and TRBJ2-2, with D perhaps TRBD2 (6 bases). V lost 2 bases, J lost 4 bases, and 17 bases lay in between. The CDR3 loop spans 17 amino acids. CDR1 is SGHTA, CDR2 FQGTGA, per germline. The CDR3: CASSLWGDPSSTGELFF. CDR3 sequence (DNA): TGTGCCAGCAGCTTATGGGGGGACCCCAGCTCCACCGGGGAGCTGTTTTTT.

This chain connects TRBV27 to TRBJ1-5; unclear D gene. The CDR3 sequence is 14 residues long. V lost 8 bases and J lost 0, with 11 bases in between. Germline loops: CDR1 MNHEY, CDR2 SMNVEV (reference sequence). The CDR3 region has the DNA TGTGCCAGCTCCCTCAGGTATAGCAATCAGCCCCAGCATTTT. Amino acid sequence: CASSLRYSNQPQHF.

The gene calls are TRBV15 and TRBJ2-3, with a weak D call TRBD2 (6 bases). Per germline, CDR1 LNHNV and CDR2 YYDKDF (reference sequence). With 5 bases removed from V and 3 bases from J, the gap between germline ends came to 18 bases. The CDR3 loop spans 16 amino acids. CDR3 coding DNA: TGTGCCACCAGCGGCCGCGGGGCCATGAGAACAGATACGCAGTATTTT. Amino acids: CATSGRGAMRTDTQYF. Based on the CDR3 plus reference TRBV15 and TRBJ2-3, the full variable domain is DAMVIQNPRYQVTQFGKPVTLSCSQTLNHNVMYWYQQKSSQAPKLLFHYYDKDFNNEADTPDNFQSRRPNTSFCFLDIRSPGLGDTAMYLCATSGRGAMRTDTQYFGPGTRLTVL.

The chain links TRBV18 to TRBJ1-1, with 9 bases lining up with TRBD1. CDR3 length equals 17 residues. The trim removed 2 bases at V and 0 bases at J, leaving 7 bases unmatched. Germline lookup yields CDR1 KGHSH and CDR2 LQKENI. The CDR3 DNA follows: TGTGCCAGCTCACCATCAGGACAGGGGTCTATGAACACTGAAGCTTTCTTT. Protein: CASSPSGQGSMNTEAFF. Variable domain in full (rest from reference TRBV18 and TRBJ1-1): NAGVMQNPRHLVRRRGQEARLRCSPMKGHSHVYWYRQLPEEGLKFMVYLQKENIIDESGMPKERFSAEFPKEGPSILRIQQVVRGDSAAYFCASSPSGQGSMNTEAFFGQGTRLTVV.

This clone was seen a handful of times. The gene calls are TRBV18 and TRBJ2-5, with 8 bases fitting TRBD2. The CDR3 has 15 residues. The germline V gene encodes CDR1 KGHSH and CDR2 LQKENI. Trimming removed 0 bases from V and 2 bases from J; junction bases left unmatched: 2. CDR3 region: CASSPPGGGQETQYF. CDR3 nucleotide sequence: TGTGCCAGCTCACCACCAGGCGGGGGGCAAGAGACCCAGTACTTC.